This TCR beta chain was identified during a study of T cells in Graves' hyperthyroidism and ophthalmopathy. At the level of the study: Peripheral blood draws took place at initial diagnosis, ahead of any treatment.

Trimming took 6 bases from V and 5 from J; bases not matched to a gene: 7. The CDR3 loop spans 13 amino acids. Germline CDR1 SGHNT, CDR2 YYREEE (reference sequence). Over 18 months, lack of ophthalmopathy progression marked Graves' hyperthyroidism as stable. Fresh peripheral blood, more than 8 ml of it, supplied the PBMCs. It was RNA transcripts that yielded the amplified TCR beta CDR3 regions. First-round RT-PCR targeting the TCR CDR3 was performed with the HTBI primer set. TCRdb ran MiXCR on the multiplex PCR reads and lists one entry per CDR3 protein. The repertoire holds some 300,000 distinct CDR3 sequences, roughly 13% seen once, with 7.9% in the top ten.

The sequencing sample was made of blood. The chain couples TRBV5-4 to TRBJ2-7; 8 positions agree with TRBD1. This sequence originates from a woman in her thirties or forties with Graves' hyperthyroidism. CDR3 bases: TGTGCCAGCAACTACAGGGGGTCGGACGAGCAGTACTTC. Amino acids: CASNYRGSDEQYF.